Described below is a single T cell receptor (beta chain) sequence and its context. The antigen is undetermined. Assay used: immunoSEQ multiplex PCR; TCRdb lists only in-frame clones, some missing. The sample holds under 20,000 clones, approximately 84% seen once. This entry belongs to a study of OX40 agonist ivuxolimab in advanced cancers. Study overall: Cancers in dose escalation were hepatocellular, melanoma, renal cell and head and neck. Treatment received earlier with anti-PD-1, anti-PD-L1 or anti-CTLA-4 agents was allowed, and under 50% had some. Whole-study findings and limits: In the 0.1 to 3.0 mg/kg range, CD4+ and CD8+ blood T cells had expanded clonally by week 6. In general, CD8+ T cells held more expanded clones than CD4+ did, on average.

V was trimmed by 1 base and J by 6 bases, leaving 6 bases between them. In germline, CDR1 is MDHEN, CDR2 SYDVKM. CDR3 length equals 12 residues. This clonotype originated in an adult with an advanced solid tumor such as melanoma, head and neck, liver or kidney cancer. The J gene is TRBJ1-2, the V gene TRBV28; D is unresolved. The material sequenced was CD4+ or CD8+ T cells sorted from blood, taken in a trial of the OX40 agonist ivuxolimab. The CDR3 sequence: CASSLYADGYTF. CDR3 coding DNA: TGTGCCAGCAGTTTATATGCGGATGGCTACACCTTC.